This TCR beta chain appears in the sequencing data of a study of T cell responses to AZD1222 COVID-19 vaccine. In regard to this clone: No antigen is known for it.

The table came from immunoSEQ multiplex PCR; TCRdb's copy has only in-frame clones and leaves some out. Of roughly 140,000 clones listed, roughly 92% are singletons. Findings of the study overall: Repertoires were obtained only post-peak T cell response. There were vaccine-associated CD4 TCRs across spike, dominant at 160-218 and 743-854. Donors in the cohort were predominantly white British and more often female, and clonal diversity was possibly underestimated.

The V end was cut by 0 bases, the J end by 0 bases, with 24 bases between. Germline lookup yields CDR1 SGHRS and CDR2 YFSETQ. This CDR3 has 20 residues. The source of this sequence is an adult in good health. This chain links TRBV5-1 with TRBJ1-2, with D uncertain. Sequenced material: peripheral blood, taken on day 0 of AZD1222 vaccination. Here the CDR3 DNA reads TGCGCCAGCAGCTTGGCATTTTCACGGGAGCATGGGATACCTAACTATGGCTACACCTTC. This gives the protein CASSLAFSREHGIPNYGYTF.